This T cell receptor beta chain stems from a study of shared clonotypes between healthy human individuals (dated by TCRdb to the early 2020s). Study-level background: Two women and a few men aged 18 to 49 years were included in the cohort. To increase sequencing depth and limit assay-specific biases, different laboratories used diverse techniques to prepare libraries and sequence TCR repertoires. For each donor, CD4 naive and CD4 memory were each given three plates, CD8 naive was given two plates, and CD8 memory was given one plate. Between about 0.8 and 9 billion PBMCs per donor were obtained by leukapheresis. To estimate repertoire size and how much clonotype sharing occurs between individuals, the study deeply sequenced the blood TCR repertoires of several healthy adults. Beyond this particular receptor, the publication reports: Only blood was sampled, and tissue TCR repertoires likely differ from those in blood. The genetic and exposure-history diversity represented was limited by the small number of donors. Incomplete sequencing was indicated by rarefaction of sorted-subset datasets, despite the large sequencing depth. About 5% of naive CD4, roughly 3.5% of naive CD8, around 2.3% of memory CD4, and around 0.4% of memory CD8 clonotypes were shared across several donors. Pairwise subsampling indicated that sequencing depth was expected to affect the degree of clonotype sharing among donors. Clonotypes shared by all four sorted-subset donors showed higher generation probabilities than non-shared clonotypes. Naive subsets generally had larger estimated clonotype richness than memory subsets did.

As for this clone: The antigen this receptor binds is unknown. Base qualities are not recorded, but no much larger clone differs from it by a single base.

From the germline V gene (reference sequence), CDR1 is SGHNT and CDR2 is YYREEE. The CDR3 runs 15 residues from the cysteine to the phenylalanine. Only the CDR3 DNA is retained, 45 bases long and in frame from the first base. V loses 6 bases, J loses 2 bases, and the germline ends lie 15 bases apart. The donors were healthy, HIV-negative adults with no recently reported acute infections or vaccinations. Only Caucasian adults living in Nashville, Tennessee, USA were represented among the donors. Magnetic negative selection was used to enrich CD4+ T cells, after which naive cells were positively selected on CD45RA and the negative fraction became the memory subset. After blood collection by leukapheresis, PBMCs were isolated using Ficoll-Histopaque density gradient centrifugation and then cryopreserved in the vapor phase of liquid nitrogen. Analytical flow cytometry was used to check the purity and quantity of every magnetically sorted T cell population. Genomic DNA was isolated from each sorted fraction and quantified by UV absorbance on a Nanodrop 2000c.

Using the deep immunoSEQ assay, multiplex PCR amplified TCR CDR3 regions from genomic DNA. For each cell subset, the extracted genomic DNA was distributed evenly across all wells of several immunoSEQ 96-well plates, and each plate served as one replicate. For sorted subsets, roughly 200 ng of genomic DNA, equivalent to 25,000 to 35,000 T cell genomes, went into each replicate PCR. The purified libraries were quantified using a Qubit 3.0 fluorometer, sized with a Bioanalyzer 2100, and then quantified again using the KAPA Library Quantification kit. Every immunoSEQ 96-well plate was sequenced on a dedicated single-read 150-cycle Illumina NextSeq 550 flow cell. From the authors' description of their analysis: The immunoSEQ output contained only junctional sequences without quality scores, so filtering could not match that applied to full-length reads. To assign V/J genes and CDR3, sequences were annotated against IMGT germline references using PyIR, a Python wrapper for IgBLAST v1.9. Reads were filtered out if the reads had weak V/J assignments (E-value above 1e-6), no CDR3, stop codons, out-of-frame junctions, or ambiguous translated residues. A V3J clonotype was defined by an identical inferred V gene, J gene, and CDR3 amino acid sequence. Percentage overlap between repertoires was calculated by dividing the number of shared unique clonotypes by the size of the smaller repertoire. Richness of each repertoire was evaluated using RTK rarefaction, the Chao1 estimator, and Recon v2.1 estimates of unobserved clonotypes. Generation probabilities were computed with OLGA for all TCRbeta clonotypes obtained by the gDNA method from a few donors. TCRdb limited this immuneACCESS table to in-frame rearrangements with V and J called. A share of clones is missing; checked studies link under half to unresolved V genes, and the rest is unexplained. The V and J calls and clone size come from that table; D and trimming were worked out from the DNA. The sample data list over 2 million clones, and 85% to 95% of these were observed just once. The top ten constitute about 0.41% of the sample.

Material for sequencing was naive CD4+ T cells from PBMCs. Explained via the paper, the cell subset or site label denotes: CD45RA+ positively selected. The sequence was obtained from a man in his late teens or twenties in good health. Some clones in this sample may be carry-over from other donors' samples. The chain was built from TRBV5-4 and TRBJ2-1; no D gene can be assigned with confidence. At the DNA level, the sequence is TGTGCCAGCACAGGTTCACCGTTGGCCTACAATGAGCAGTTCTTC. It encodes CASTGSPLAYNEQFF.